This entry concerns a single TCR beta chain. Its matching antigen is unknown. The entry originates in a study of cytomegalovirus exposure and HLA in healthy donors. Study-level findings and limits: Reported results showed that the classifier diagnosed cytomegalovirus status with high specificity and sensitivity.

Unmatched junction bases numbered 8, after V lost 4 bases and J lost 2 bases. CDR1 and CDR2 (germline): SGHNT, YYREEE (reference sequence). The CDR3 has 15 amino acids. Primers: 60 Vbeta forward and 13 Jbeta reverse. TCRdb's copy holds only in-frame clones and misses some; the assay was immunoSEQ multiplex PCR. The table includes approximately 100,000 clones, approximately 85% detected once. The source is a man aged 25-40 years in good health and CMV-seronegative. This rearrangement joins TRBV5-4 to TRBJ2-5; 7 bases line up with TRBD1. Sequenced sample: PBMCs. The CDR3 sequence: CASSPMVGQQETQYF. In DNA form, the CDR3 reads TGTGCCAGCAGCCCCATGGTGGGACAGCAAGAGACCCAGTACTTC.